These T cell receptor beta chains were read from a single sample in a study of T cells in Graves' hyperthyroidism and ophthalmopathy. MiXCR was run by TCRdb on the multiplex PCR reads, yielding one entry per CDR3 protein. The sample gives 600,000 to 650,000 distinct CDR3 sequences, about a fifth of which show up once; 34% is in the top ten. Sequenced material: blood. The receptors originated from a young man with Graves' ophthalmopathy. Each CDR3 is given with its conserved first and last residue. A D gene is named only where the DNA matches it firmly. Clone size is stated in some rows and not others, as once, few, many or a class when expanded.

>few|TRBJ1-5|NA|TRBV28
TGTGCCAGCAGGTTACCGGGAACCAATCAGCCCCAGCATTTT
CASRLPGTNQPQHF
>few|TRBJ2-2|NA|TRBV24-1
TGTGCCACCAGTGACTCCTGGAGCCCGACCGGGGAGCTGTTTTTT
CATSDSWSPTGELFF
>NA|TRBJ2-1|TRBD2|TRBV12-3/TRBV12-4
TGTGCCAGCAGTTTAGTAGGACTAGCGGGAGGAAAGAAGGAGCAGTTCTTC
CASSLVGLAGGKKEQFF
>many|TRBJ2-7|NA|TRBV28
TGTGCCAGCAGTTTATGGAGTCCGCGGTATCCCTCCTACGAGCAGTACTTC
CASSLWSPRYPSYEQYF
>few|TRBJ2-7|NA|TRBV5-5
TGTGCCAGCAGCCTAGATGCGGCAGGGGTCTACGAGCAGTACTTC
CASSLDAAGVYEQYF
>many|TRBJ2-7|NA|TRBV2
TGTGCCAGCAGGCCGGGACGGGGATCCTACGAGCAGTACTTC
CASRPGRGSYEQYF
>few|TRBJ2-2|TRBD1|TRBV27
TGTGCCAGCAGTTCTCGGACAGGCTCGAACACCGGGGAGCTGTTTTTT
CASSSRTGSNTGELFF
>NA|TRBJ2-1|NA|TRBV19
TGTGCCAGTAGTATAGGGTCAGGGGCTTATAGAAGCTCCTACAATGAGCAGTTCTTC
CASSIGSGAYRSSYNEQFF
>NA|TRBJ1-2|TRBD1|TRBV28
TGTGCCAGCAGTCCCACCAGGGGGGGGACAGGGAACTATGGCTACACCTTC
CASSPTRGGTGNYGYTF
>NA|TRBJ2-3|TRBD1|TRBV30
TGTGCCTGGAGTACCGCCAACAGGGGGATTGGGACAGATACGCAGTATTTT
CAWSTANRGIGTDTQYF
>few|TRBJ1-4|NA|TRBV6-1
TGTGCCAGCAGGAGCAGAGGCTTGAGACTGTTTTTT
CASRSRGLRLFF
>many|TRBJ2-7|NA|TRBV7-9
TGTGCCAGCAGCTTCGACGGGAAGCCCTACGAGCAGTACTTC
CASSFDGKPYEQYF
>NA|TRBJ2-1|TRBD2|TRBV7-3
TGTGCCAGCAGCTCAAAAGCGGGAGGGCCGAGGTATGAGCAGTTCTTC
CASSSKAGGPRYEQFF